One and the same sample provided the 8 T cell receptor beta chains below, sequenced in a study of cytotoxic CD8 clonotypes in ibrutinib-treated CLL. The repertoire was sequenced with immunoSEQ multiplex PCR; TCRdb's copy has only in-frame clones and lacks some. The repertoire consists of about 160,000 clones, with approximately 84% occurring once and the leading ten covering less than 6%. Sequenced here: PBMCs, sampled after 24 months of ibrutinib treatment. The receptors here all came from a human donor with chronic lymphocytic leukemia.

This chain links TRBV2 with TRBJ2-5; 7 nucleotides line up with TRBD2. CDR3 length: 15 amino acids. Germline V gives CDR1 SNHLY, CDR2 FYNNEI. V lost 6 bases to trimming and J lost 0 bases; unmatched junction nucleotides: 7. DNA for the CDR3: TGTGCCAGCAGCCCCCCGGGGAGGGACCAAGAGACCCAGTACTTC. It encodes CASSPPGRDQETQYF.

J is TRBJ2-7 and V is TRBV6-5; D is tentatively TRBD1 or TRBD2 (5 bases each). Trimming shortened V by 3 bases and J by 5 bases, and 11 bases separated the two germline ends. Germline-derived CDR1 and CDR2 are MNHEY and SVGAGI. This CDR3 is 13 amino acids long. CDR3 nucleotides: TGTGCCAGCAGTTATAGGGACGGGAACGAGCAGTACTTC. This encodes CASSYRDGNEQYF.

The chain carries TRBV19 and TRBJ1-1; D possibly corresponds to TRBD1 (6 bases). There are 15 residues in the CDR3. Between the trimmed V and J ends, which lost 5 bases and 1 base, there was a span of 14 bases. Per germline, CDR1 LNHDA and CDR2 SQIVND (reference sequence). As DNA, the CDR3 is TGTGCCAGTAGTCGTCCGACAGGACAGAACACTGAAGCTTTCTTT. Translated: CASSRPTGQNTEAFF. Using reference TRBV19 and TRBJ1-1 for the parts outside the CDR3, the full variable domain is DGGITQSPKYLFRKEGQNVTLSCEQNLNHDAMYWYRQDPGQGLRLIYYSQIVNDFQKGDIAEGYSVSREKKESFPLTVTSAQKNPTAFYLCASSRPTGQNTEAFFGQGTRLTVV.

V and J are TRBV11-1 and TRBJ2-1; 9 bases agree with TRBD1. The CDR3 is made up of 16 amino acids. V shed 5 bases and J 8 bases; nucleotides not matched to a gene: 13. CDR1 is SGHAT and CDR2 is FQDESV in the germline V gene (reference sequence). The CDR3 DNA sequence: TGTGCCAGCAGCCTCACCGGGACAGGGATAGTCGATGAGCAGTTCTTC. Amino acid sequence: CASSLTGTGIVDEQFF.

This chain connects TRBV2 to TRBJ2-3; 12 bases align to TRBD2. The germline CDR1 and CDR2 sequences are SNHLY and FYNNEI. There are 15 residues in the CDR3. The V gene end was trimmed by 5 bases and the J gene end by 1 base; junction bases not matched to a gene: 1. The CDR3 region has the DNA TGTGCCAGCAGTCCTAGCGGGGGGGGCACAGATACGCAGTATTTT. As protein: CASSPSGGGTDTQYF. Using reference TRBV2 and TRBJ2-3 for the parts outside the CDR3, the full variable domain is EPEVTQTPSHQVTQMGQEVILRCVPISNHLYFYWYRQILGQKVEFLVSFYNNEISEKSEIFDDQFSVERPDGSNFTLKIRSTKLEDSAMYFCASSPSGGGTDTQYFGPGTRLTVL.

V usage is TRBV27 and J usage is TRBJ2-7, with D possibly matching TRBD1 (6 bases). Germline lookup yields CDR1 MNHEY and CDR2 SMNVEV (reference sequence). This CDR3 region has 14 residues. V lost 2 bases and J lost 7, with 15 bases in between. CDR3 DNA: TGTGCCAGCAGTTTAGACAGGCCCCCCCTAGAGCAGTACTTC. It is translated as CASSLDRPPLEQYF.

CDR3 sequence (DNA): TGTGCCAGCAGCTTAGGATCCAAAGCTTATTTTGAGCAGTTCTTC. Its translation: CASSLGSKAYFEQFF. The chain employs TRBV7-8 and TRBJ2-1; D unclear. Trimming shortened V by 1 base and J by 9 bases, and 16 bases separated the two germline ends. The CDR3 is 15 residues long. Germline values: CDR1 SGHVS, CDR2 FQNEAQ.

The chain has TRBV18 and TRBJ1-4, with D perhaps TRBD1 (5 bases). The germline CDR1 and CDR2 sequences are KGHSH and LQKENI. This CDR3 is built from 14 residues. V lost 3 bases to trimming and J lost 3 bases, with 8 bases between them. The CDR3 is CASSPRGANEKLFF. Here the CDR3 DNA reads TGTGCCAGCTCACCTAGGGGAGCTAATGAAAAACTGTTTTTT. The whole variable domain, filled in from reference TRBV18 and TRBJ1-4, reads NAGVMQNPRHLVRRRGQEARLRCSPMKGHSHVYWYRQLPEEGLKFMVYLQKENIIDESGMPKERFSAEFPKEGPSILRIQQVVRGDSAAYFCASSPRGANEKLFFGSGTQLSVL.